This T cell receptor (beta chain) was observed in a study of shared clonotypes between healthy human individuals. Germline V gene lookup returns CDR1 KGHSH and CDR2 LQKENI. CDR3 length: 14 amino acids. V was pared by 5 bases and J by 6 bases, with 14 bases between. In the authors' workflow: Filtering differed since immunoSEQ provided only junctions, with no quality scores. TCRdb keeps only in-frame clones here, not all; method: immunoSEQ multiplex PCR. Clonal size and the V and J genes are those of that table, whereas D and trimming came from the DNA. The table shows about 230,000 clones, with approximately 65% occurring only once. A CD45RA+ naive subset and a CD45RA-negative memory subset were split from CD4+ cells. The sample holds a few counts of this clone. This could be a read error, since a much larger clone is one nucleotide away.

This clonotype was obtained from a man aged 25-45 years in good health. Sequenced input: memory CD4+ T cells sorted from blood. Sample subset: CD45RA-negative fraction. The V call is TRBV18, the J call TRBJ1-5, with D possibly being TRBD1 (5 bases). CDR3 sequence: CASSSDSGSQPQHF. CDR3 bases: TGTGCCAGCTCATCCGACAGTGGTTCTCAGCCCCAGCATTTT.